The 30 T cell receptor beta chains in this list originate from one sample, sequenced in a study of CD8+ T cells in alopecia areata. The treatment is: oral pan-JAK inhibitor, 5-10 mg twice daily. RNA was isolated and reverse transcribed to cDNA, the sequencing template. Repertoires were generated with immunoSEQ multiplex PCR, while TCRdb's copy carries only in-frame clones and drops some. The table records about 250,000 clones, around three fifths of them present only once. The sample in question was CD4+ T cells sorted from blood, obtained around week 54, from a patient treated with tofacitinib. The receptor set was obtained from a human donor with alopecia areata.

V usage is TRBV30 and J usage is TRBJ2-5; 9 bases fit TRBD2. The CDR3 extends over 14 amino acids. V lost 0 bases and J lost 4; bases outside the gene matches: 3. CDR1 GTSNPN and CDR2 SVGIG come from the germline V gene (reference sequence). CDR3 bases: TGTGCCTGGAGTGTACGCGGGGGGGCAGAGACCCAGTACTTC. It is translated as CAWSVRGGAETQYF.

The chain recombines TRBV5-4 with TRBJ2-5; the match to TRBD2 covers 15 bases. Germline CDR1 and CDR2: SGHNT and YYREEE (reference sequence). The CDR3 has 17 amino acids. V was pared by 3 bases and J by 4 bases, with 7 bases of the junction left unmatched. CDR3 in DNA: TGTGCCAGCAGCTCACCGGGACTAGCGGGGGGAGGAGAGACCCAGTACTTC. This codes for CASSSPGLAGGGETQYF.

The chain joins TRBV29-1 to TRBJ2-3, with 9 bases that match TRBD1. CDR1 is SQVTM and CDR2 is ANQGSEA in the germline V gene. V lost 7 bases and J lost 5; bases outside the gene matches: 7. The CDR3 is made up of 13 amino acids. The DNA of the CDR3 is TGCAGCGCATCGGGACAGGGAAGAGATACGCAGTATTTT. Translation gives CSASGQGRDTQYF.

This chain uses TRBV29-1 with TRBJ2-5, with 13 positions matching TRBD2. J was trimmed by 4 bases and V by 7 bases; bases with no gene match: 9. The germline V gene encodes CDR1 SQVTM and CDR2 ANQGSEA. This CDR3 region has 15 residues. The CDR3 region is CSAVLAGGPTETQYF. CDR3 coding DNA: TGCAGCGCCGTACTAGCGGGGGGGCCTACAGAGACCCAGTACTTC.

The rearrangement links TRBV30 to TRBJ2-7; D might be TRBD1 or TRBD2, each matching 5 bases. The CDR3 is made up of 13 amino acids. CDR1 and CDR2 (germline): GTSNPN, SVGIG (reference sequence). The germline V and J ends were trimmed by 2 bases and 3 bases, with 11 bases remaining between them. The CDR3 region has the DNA TGTGCCTGGAGTCTCGGGACCCTCTACGAGCAGTACTTC. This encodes CAWSLGTLYEQYF.

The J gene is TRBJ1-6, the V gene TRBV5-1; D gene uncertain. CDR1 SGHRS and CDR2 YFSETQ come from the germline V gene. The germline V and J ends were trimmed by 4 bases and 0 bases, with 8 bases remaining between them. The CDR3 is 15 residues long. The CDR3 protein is CASSLESSYNSPLHF. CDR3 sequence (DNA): TGCGCCAGCAGCCTTGAGAGCTCCTATAATTCACCCCTCCACTTT. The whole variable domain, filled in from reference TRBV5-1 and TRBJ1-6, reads KAGVTQTPRYLIKTRGQQVTLSCSPISGHRSVSWYQQTPGQGLQFLFEYFSETQRNKGNFPGRFSGRQFSNSRSEMNVSTLELGDSALYLCASSLESSYNSPLHFGNGTRLTVT.

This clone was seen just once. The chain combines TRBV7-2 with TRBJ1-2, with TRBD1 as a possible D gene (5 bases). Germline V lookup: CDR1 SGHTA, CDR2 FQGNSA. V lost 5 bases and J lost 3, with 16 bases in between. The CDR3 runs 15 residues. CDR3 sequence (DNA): TGTGCCAGCAGCCCCGTCGGGACCATGGACTATGGCTACACCTTC. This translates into CASSPVGTMDYGYTF.

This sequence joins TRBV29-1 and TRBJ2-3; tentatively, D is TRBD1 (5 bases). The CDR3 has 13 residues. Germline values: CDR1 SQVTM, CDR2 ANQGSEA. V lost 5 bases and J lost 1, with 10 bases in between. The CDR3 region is CSVSREGTDTQYF. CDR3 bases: TGCAGCGTTTCCAGGGAAGGCACAGATACGCAGTATTTT.

The chain's CDR3 is CSAQDRQAGNTIYF. The CDR3 region has the DNA TGCAGCGCCCAAGACCGACAGGCTGGAAACACCATATATTTT. The rearrangement links TRBV29-1 to TRBJ1-3; weak D call: TRBD1 (6 bases). In germline, CDR1 is SQVTM, CDR2 ANQGSEA. The CDR3 contains 14 residues. The V end lost 7 bases, the J end lost 2 bases, and 15 bases lay between the germline ends.

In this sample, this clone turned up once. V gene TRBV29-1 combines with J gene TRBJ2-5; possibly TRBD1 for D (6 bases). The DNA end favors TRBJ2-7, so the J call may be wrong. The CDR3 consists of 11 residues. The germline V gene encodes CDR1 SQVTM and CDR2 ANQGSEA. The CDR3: CSVEGAYEQYF. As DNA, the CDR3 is TGCAGCGTCGAGGGGGCCTACGAGCAGTACTTC.

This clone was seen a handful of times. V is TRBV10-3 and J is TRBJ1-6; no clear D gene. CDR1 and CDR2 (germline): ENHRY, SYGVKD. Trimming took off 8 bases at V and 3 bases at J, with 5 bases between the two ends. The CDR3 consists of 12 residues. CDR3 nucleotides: TGTGCCATCGGGGACTATAATTCACCCCTCCACTTT. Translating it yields CAIGDYNSPLHF.

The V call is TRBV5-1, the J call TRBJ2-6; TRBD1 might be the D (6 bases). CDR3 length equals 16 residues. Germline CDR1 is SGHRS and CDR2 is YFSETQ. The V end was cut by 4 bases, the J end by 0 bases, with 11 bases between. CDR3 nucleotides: TGCGCCAGCAGCCGGACAGTCCGCTCTGGGGCCAACGTCCTGACTTTC. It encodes CASSRTVRSGANVLTF. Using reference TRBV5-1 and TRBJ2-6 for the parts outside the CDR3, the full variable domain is KAGVTQTPRYLIKTRGQQVTLSCSPISGHRSVSWYQQTPGQGLQFLFEYFSETQRNKGNFPGRFSGRQFSNSRSEMNVSTLELGDSALYLCASSRTVRSGANVLTFGAGSRLTVL.

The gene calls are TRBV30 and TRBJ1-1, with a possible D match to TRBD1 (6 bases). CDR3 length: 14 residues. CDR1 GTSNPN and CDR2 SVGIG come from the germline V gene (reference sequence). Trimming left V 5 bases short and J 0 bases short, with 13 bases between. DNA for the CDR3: TGTGCCTGGGGGACACCTGGGTTGAACACTGAAGCTTTCTTT. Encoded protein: CAWGTPGLNTEAFF.

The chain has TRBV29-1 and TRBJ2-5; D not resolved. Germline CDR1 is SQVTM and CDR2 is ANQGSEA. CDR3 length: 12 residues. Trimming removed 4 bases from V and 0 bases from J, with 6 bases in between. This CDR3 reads CSVGYNQETQYF. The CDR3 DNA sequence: TGCAGCGTTGGGTACAACCAAGAGACCCAGTACTTC.

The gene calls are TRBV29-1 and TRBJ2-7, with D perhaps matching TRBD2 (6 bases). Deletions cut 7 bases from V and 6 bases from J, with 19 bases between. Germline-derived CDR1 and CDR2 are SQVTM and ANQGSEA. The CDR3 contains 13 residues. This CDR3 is CSGRREISGEQYF. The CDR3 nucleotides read TGCAGCGGCCGCCGGGAGATCTCGGGCGAGCAGTACTTC.

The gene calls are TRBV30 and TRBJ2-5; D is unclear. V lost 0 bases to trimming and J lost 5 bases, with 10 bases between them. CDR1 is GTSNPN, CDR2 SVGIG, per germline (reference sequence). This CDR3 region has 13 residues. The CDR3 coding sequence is TGTGCCTGGAGTGTACGGGTTTACGAGACCCAGTACTTC. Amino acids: CAWSVRVYETQYF.

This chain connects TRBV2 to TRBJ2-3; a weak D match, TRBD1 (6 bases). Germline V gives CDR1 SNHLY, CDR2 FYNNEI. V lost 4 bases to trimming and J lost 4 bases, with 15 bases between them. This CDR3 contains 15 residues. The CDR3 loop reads CASSVYRDPPDTQYF. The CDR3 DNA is TGTGCCAGCAGTGTGTACAGGGACCCCCCAGATACGCAGTATTTT.

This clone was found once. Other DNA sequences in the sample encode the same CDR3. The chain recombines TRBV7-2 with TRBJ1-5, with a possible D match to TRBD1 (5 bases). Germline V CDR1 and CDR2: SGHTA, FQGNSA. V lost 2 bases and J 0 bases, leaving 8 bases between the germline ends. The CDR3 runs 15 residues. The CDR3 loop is CASSLTGGSNQPQHF. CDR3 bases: TGTGCCAGCAGCTTAACCGGGGGTAGCAATCAGCCCCAGCATTTT.

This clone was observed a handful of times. This CDR3 is CASSNSPTGASSPLHF. The CDR3, as DNA: TGTGCCAGTAGTAACTCACCGACAGGCGCGAGTTCACCCCTCCACTTT. This rearrangement joins TRBV19 to TRBJ1-6, with D perhaps matching TRBD1 (6 bases). The CDR3 has 16 amino acids. CDR1 and CDR2 from the germline V gene are LNHDA and SQIVND (reference sequence). V lost 4 bases and J 9 bases, leaving 19 bases between the germline ends.

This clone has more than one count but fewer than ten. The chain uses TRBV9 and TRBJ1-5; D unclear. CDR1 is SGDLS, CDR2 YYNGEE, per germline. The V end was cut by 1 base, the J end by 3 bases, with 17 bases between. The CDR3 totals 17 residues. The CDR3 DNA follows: TGTGCCAGCAGCGTACCTTACAGTACCGGGCCCAATCAGCCCCAGCATTTT. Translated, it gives CASSVPYSTGPNQPQHF.

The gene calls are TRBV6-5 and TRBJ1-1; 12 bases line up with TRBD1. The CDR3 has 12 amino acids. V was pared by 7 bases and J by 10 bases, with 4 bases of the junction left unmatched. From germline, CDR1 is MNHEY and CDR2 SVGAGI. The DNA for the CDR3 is TGTGCCAGCAAGAGGGACAGGGGGCTAGCTTTCTTT. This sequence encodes CASKRDRGLAFF.

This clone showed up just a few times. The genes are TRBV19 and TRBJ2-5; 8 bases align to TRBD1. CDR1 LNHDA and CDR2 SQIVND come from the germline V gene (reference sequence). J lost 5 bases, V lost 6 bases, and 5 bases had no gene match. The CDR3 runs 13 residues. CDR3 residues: CASRDRAAETQYF. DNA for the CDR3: TGTGCCAGTAGGGACAGGGCCGCGGAGACCCAGTACTTC.

CDR3 region: CASSQDLVRGNTEAFF. The CDR3 DNA is TGCGCCAGCAGCCAAGATCTTGTACGGGGAAACACTGAAGCTTTCTTT. The chain employs TRBV4-1 and TRBJ1-1, with D hard to call. This CDR3 has 16 residues. Germline V gene sequence: CDR1 MGHRA, CDR2 YSYEKL. V was shortened by 0 bases and J by 2 bases, with 13 bases between the two germline ends.

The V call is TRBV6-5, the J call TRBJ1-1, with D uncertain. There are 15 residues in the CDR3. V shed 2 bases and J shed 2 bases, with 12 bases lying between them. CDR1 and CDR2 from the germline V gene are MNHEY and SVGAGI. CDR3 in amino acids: CASSYRGLGNTEAFF. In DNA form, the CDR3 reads TGTGCCAGCAGTTACCGTGGACTGGGAAACACTGAAGCTTTCTTT.

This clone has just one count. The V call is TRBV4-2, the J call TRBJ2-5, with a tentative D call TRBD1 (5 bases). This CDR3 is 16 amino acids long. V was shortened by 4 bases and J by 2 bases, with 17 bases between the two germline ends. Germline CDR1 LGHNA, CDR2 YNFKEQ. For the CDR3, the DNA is TGTGCCAGCAGCCTAAAGCAAGGACACGTTCAAGAGACCCAGTACTTC. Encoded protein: CASSLKQGHVQETQYF.

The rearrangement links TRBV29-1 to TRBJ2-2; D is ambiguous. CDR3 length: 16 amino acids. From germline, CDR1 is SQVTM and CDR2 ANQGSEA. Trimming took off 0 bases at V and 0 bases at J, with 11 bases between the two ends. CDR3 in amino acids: CSVEDRFSTNTGELFF. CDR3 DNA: TGCAGCGTTGAAGATCGCTTCTCTACGAACACCGGGGAGCTGTTTTTT.

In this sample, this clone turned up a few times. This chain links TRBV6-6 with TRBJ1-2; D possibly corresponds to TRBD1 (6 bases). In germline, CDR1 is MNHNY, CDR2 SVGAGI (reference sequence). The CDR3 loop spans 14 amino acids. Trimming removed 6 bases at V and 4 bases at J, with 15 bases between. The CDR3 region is CASSPGGGGYGYTF. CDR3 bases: TGTGCCAGCAGCCCCGGAGGGGGGGGCTATGGCTACACCTTC.

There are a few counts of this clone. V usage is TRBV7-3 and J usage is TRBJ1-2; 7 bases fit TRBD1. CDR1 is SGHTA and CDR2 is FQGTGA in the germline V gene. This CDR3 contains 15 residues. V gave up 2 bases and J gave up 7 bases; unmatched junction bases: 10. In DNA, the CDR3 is TGTGCCAGCAGCTTAGGGGCACAGGGGCAGGGTGGCTACACCTTC. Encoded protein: CASSLGAQGQGGYTF.

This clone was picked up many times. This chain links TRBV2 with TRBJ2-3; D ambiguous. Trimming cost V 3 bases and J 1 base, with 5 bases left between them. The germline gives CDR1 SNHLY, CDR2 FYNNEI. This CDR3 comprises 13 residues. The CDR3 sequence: CASSEVRTDTQYF. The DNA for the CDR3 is TGTGCCAGCAGTGAGGTTCGCACAGATACGCAGTATTTT.

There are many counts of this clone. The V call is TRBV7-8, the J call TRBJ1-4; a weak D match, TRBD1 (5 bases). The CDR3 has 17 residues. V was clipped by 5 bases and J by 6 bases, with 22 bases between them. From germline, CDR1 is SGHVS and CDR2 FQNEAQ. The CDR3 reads CASSLNAQGVRDEKLFF. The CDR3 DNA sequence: TGTGCCAGCAGCCTCAACGCGCAGGGTGTTCGGGATGAAAAACTGTTTTTT.